These 9 T cell receptor beta chains originate from one sample sequenced in a study of T cell repertoires in cytomegalovirus infection. Which antigens these TCRs recognize remains unknown. TCRdb reprocessed the reads via MiXCR and lists one record per CDR3 protein. In the table there are hundreds of thousands of distinct CDR3 sequences, around 29% of which are singletons. The source material was cultured PBMCs, sampled from culture after CMV antigen stimulation. All receptors come from a human donor in good health (CMV status not recorded). Some clones in this sample may be carry-over from other donors' samples.

This clonotype was detected a few times. The chain has TRBV10-3 and TRBJ2-3; D remains unclear. From germline, CDR1 is ENHRY and CDR2 SYGVKD. The CDR3 consists of 12 residues. V shed 7 bases and J shed 6 bases, with 11 bases lying between them. The CDR3 bases are TGTGCCATCACCGACGGCGCGGATACGCAGTATTTT. It codes for CAITDGADTQYF.

This clonotype appeared a few times. The rearrangement joins TRBV12-3 or TRBV12-4 to TRBJ1-2, with D possibly being TRBD1 (5 bases). This CDR3 has 16 amino acids. The V end lost 5 bases, the J end lost 2 bases, and 18 bases lay between the germline ends. The CDR3 is CASSPRRRQQNYGYTF. For the CDR3, the DNA is TGTGCCAGCAGTCCTCGAAGGAGACAGCAAAACTATGGCTACACCTTC.

The chain combines TRBV11-3 with TRBJ2-2; D could derive from TRBD1 or TRBD2 (5 bases each). CDR3 length equals 16 residues. Trimming shortened V by 4 bases and J by 3 bases, and 15 bases separated the two germline ends. Germline V gene data show CDR1 as SGHNT and CDR2 as YENEEA. In DNA form, the CDR3 reads TGTGCCAGCAGCTGGGGGACCGCTGGGGACACCGGGGAGCTGTTTTTT. This translates into CASSWGTAGDTGELFF.

In its sample, this clonotype was seen many times. This chain connects TRBV20-1 to TRBJ1-5; no definite D call. V was cut by 1 base and J by 0 bases, with 7 bases left in between. There are 14 residues in the CDR3. Germline V CDR1 and CDR2: DFQATT, SNEGSKA (reference sequence). CDR3 protein: CSARGKGSNQPQHF. CDR3 DNA: TGCAGTGCTAGAGGAAAGGGTAGCAATCAGCCCCAGCATTTT.

The V gene is TRBV5-1, the J gene TRBJ2-7; possible D gene TRBD1, 5 bases. Germline CDR1 SGHRS, CDR2 YFSETQ. This CDR3 has 16 amino acids. The V gene lost 4 bases and the J gene lost 7 bases, with 24 bases spanning the gap. The CDR3 sequence is CASSRGQGFSTSEQYF. CDR3 nucleotide sequence: TGCGCCAGCAGCAGGGGCCAGGGATTCTCCACCAGTGAGCAGTACTTC.

The chain is built from TRBV6-4 and TRBJ1-6; D perhaps matches TRBD1 (5 bases). The germline V gene encodes CDR1 MRHNA and CDR2 SNTAGT. The CDR3 is 15 amino acids. The germline V and J ends were trimmed by 3 bases and 1 base, with 7 bases remaining between them. The CDR3 region is CASSEGESYNSPLHF. For the CDR3, the DNA is TGTGCCAGCAGTGAGGGGGAATCCTATAATTCACCCCTCCACTTT.

The V gene is TRBV11-2, the J gene TRBJ2-3, with a possible D match to TRBD2 (6 bases). The CDR3 is made up of 14 amino acids. The germline gives CDR1 SGHAT, CDR2 FQNNGV. The V and J ends lost 5 bases and 4 bases respectively, with 13 bases between them. Written as DNA, the CDR3 is TGTGCCAGCAGCCCTTGGGACTTACCAGATACGCAGTATTTT. Translating it yields CASSPWDLPDTQYF. The whole variable domain, remainder taken from reference TRBV11-2 and TRBJ2-3, is EAGVAQSPRYKIIEKRQSVAFWCNPISGHATLYWYQQILGQGPKLLIQFQNNGVVDDSQLPKDRFSAERLKGVDSTLKIQPAKLEDSAVYLCASSPWDLPDTQYFGPGTRLTVL.

The chain carries TRBV4-1 and TRBJ2-7; no definite D call. The CDR3 is 14 residues long. Germline-derived CDR1 and CDR2 are MGHRA and YSYEKL. Trimming took 4 bases from V and 0 from J, leaving 10 bases between them. CDR3 residues: CASSPGLSSYEQYF. In nucleotides, the CDR3 is TGCGCCAGCAGCCCCGGTCTCAGCTCCTACGAGCAGTACTTC.

The sample holds a few counts of this clonotype. The chain combines TRBV27 with TRBJ1-4; TRBD1 agrees at 9 bases. V lost 3 bases to trimming and J lost 8 bases; unmatched junction nucleotides: 7. The CDR3 spans 15 residues. Germline-derived CDR1 and CDR2 are MNHEY and SMNVEV (reference sequence). Here the CDR3 DNA reads TGTGCCAGCAGTTTGAGGGGACAGGGACGCGAAAAACTGTTTTTT. Residues: CASSLRGQGREKLFF.